Below are 31 T cell receptor beta chains sequenced from a single sample in a study of T-cell reconstitution after alpha-beta-depleted transplantation in children. Unique molecular identifiers were built into the TCRbeta library. TCRdb itself ran the PCR reads through MiXCR, one entry per CDR3 protein. The profile shows just over 350,000 distinct CDR3 sequences, approximately 12% of them singletons. The sequencing here drew on PBMCs, taken from the stem cell graft. The receptors here all came from a human donor who donated a stem cell graft to a child with Fanconi anemia.

This clonotype was counted many times. The CDR3, as DNA: TGTGCCAGCAGCTTAGGAGGGGAGCCCCAGCATTTT. Translating gives CASSLGGEPQHF. The chain has TRBV7-9 and TRBJ1-5; D is perhaps TRBD1 (5 bases). CDR1 is SEHNR, CDR2 FQNEAQ, per germline (reference sequence). This CDR3 comprises 12 residues. V lost 1 base to trimming and J lost 8 bases, with 6 bases between them.

Only a few counts were recorded for this clonotype. The V call is TRBV10-2, the J call TRBJ2-5; maybe TRBD2 (6 bases). With 0 bases removed from V and 5 bases from J, the gap between germline ends came to 13 bases. The length of the CDR3 is 15 residues. The germline gives CDR1 WSHSY, CDR2 SAAADI. CDR3 coding DNA: TGCGCCAGCAGTGAGTCCGGAGGGGTAGTGGAGACCCAGTACTTC. Protein: CASSESGGVVETQYF.

The V gene is TRBV20-1, the J gene TRBJ2-2; D is perhaps TRBD1 (6 bases). In germline, CDR1 is DFQATT, CDR2 SNEGSKA (reference sequence). The CDR3 is 17 amino acids. V was cut by 2 bases and J by 3 bases, with 19 bases left in between. CDR3 protein: CSARPAGGRGDTGELFF. The CDR3 bases are TGCAGTGCTAGACCCGCAGGCGGCAGGGGAGACACCGGGGAGCTGTTTTTT.

This clonotype was seen many times. The gene calls are TRBV5-1 and TRBJ2-1; a possible D gene is TRBD1 (5 bases). V dropped 4 bases and J dropped 1 base, with 6 bases sitting between them. Germline V lookup: CDR1 SGHRS, CDR2 YFSETQ. The CDR3 loop spans 13 amino acids. Written as DNA, the CDR3 is TGCGCCAGCAGCAAGGGGTCCTACAATGAGCAGTTCTTC. As protein: CASSKGSYNEQFF.

This chain connects TRBV5-1 to TRBJ2-1; 8 nucleotides align to TRBD2. Germline V gene sequence: CDR1 SGHRS, CDR2 YFSETQ. This CDR3 contains 14 residues. V trimming: 8 bases; J trimming: 6 bases; junction bases outside the gene matches: 10. CDR3 bases: TGCGCCAGTAGCCCAACTGCGGGAGGCAATGAGCAGTTCTTC. Translated: CASSPTAGGNEQFF.

This clonotype was picked up a small number of times. This chain joins TRBV20-1 and TRBJ2-1; D not resolved. The germline CDR1 and CDR2 sequences are DFQATT and SNEGSKA (reference sequence). Trimming removed 0 bases from V and 4 bases from J, with 10 bases in between. CDR3 length: 14 residues. The CDR3 nucleotides read TGCAGTGCTAGAGATACGGGCACATACAATGAGCAGTTCTTC. It encodes CSARDTGTYNEQFF.

A few counts support this clonotype. The chain has TRBV5-1 and TRBJ1-1, with a weak D call TRBD1 (6 bases). Germline CDR1 reads SGHRS; CDR2 reads YFSETQ. V lost 3 bases, J lost 4 bases, and 16 bases lay in between. The CDR3 loop spans 15 amino acids. The CDR3 bases are TGCGCCAGCAGCTATACAGGGAGAGGGAGCACTGAAGCTTTCTTT. Protein sequence: CASSYTGRGSTEAFF.

V usage is TRBV12-3 or TRBV12-4 and J usage is TRBJ2-3; D gene unclear. The V end lost 0 bases, the J end lost 9 bases, and 7 bases lay between the germline ends. CDR3 length equals 12 residues. The CDR3 bases are TGTGCCAGCAGTTTAGCGCGTCTGACGCAGTATTTT. It is translated as CASSLARLTQYF.

This clonotype came up a few times. V usage is TRBV30 and J usage is TRBJ1-5; a possible D gene is TRBD1 (5 bases). CDR1 is GTSNPN, CDR2 SVGIG, per germline (reference sequence). The CDR3 sequence is 14 residues long. The V end was cut by 4 bases, the J end by 1 base, with 11 bases between. The CDR3 DNA follows: TGTGCCTGGACCCTAGGGGAGAGCAATCAGCCCCAGCATTTT. It encodes CAWTLGESNQPQHF. Full variable domain (rest looked up from reference TRBV30 and TRBJ1-5): SQTIHQWPATLVQPVGSPLSLECTVEGTSNPNLYWYRQAAGRGLQLLFYSVGIGQISSEVPQNLSASRPQDRQFILSSKKLLLSDSGFYLCAWTLGESNQPQHFGDGTRLSIL.

Only a few counts were recorded for this clonotype. V usage is TRBV20-1 and J usage is TRBJ1-2; D is possibly TRBD1 (5 bases). The CDR3 extends over 13 amino acids. Germline CDR1 reads DFQATT; CDR2 reads SNEGSKA (reference sequence). Trimming stripped 6 bases from V and 6 bases from J, with 17 bases between. CDR3 amino acids: CSATEKGRDGYTF. CDR3 nucleotide sequence: TGCAGTGCCACCGAGAAGGGGCGGGATGGCTACACCTTC.

The chain links TRBV7-2 to TRBJ2-1, with TRBD1 identical over 10 bases. This CDR3 comprises 16 residues. From germline, CDR1 is SGHTA and CDR2 FQGNSA. V gave up 5 bases and J gave up 7 bases; unmatched junction bases: 11. The CDR3 here is CASSPEGTGARNEQFF. In nucleotides, the CDR3 is TGTGCCAGCAGCCCTGAAGGGACAGGGGCTAGGAATGAGCAGTTCTTC.

This clonotype was counted only a few times. The chain carries TRBV7-8 and TRBJ1-3; D is possibly TRBD1 (5 bases). V was shortened by 6 bases and J by 1 base, with 16 bases between the two germline ends. Per germline, CDR1 SGHVS and CDR2 FQNEAQ. The CDR3 has 16 amino acids. This chain's CDR3 is CASSHLARASGNTIYF. As DNA, the CDR3 is TGTGCCAGCAGTCACTTAGCCAGGGCTTCTGGAAACACCATATATTTT.

In this sample, this clonotype turned up a few times. As DNA, the CDR3 is TGTGCCAGCAACCGGGGACAGGGGAGTGAAGCTTTCTTT. Protein sequence: CASNRGQGSEAFF. The chain links TRBV12-3 or TRBV12-4 to TRBJ1-1, with TRBD1 identical over 10 bases. With 7 bases clipped from V and 7 bases from J, the junction kept 6 bases outside the gene matches. CDR3 length: 13 residues.

This clonotype was found a few times. The J gene is TRBJ1-6, the V gene TRBV7-9, with 7 bases that match TRBD1. CDR1 and CDR2 from the germline V gene are SEHNR and FQNEAQ (reference sequence). CDR3 length: 13 residues. The ends lost 6 bases at V and 8 bases at J; junction bases unmatched: 4. CDR3 sequence (DNA): TGTGCCAGCAGTAACACAGGGGATTCACCCCTCCACTTT. It yields the protein CASSNTGDSPLHF.

In its sample, this clonotype was seen a few times. The chain uses TRBV5-1 and TRBJ1-2; D possibly corresponds to TRBD1 (5 bases). V gave up 4 bases and J gave up 5 bases, with 18 bases separating them. CDR3 length: 15 amino acids. Germline CDR1 reads SGHRS; CDR2 reads YFSETQ. CDR3 residues: CASSPTENRLYGYTF. The CDR3 DNA reads TGCGCCAGCAGCCCTACCGAGAACAGGCTATATGGCTACACCTTC.

The V gene is TRBV2, the J gene TRBJ2-1; weak D call: TRBD1 (5 bases). CDR3 length: 14 residues. The V gene's germline CDR1 is SNHLY and CDR2 FYNNEI. The germline V and J ends were trimmed by 4 bases and 5 bases, with 12 bases remaining between them. The CDR3 nucleotides read TGTGCCAGCAGTGCCCAGGGTTGGGACAATGAGCAGTTCTTC. Protein sequence: CASSAQGWDNEQFF.

This clonotype was counted many times. CDR3 amino acids: CASSYSTGGNQPQHF. CDR3 in DNA: TGTGCCAGCAGTTACTCGACCGGGGGCAATCAGCCCCAGCATTTT. The chain is built from TRBV6-5 and TRBJ1-5; no firm D call. The CDR3 runs to 15 residues. Germline CDR1 and CDR2: MNHEY and SVGAGI. The V and J ends lost 0 bases and 2 bases respectively, with 8 bases between them.

The chain combines TRBV28 with TRBJ2-1; maybe TRBD2 (5 bases). The CDR3 contains 14 residues. Germline CDR1 reads MDHEN; CDR2 reads SYDVKM. V was trimmed by 1 base and J by 4 bases, leaving 8 bases between them. The CDR3 here is CASSLYGSYNEQFF. For the CDR3, the DNA is TGTGCCAGCAGTTTATATGGGAGTTACAATGAGCAGTTCTTC.

This clonotype was seen only a few times. The chain combines TRBV6-2 or TRBV6-3 with TRBJ2-7; possible D gene TRBD2, 5 bases. The CDR3 totals 14 residues. The V end lost 5 bases, the J end lost 3 bases, and 14 bases lay between the germline ends. Germline CDR1 is MNHEY and CDR2 is SVGEGT. This chain's CDR3 is CASSLEAELYEQYF. In DNA, the CDR3 is TGTGCCAGCAGTCTGGAGGCTGAGCTCTACGAGCAGTACTTC.

The DNA for the CDR3 is TGTGCCAGCAGTGAAATGGCCGCTGGAGGGGTAAACACCATATATTTT. Its translation: CASSEMAAGGVNTIYF. V gene TRBV6-1 combines with J gene TRBJ1-3, with a weak D call TRBD1 (5 bases). Deletions cut 2 bases from V and 6 bases from J, with 17 bases between. In germline, CDR1 is MNHNS, CDR2 SASEGT. This CDR3 spans 16 amino acids.

This clonotype was recorded at least ten times. The rearrangement joins TRBV28 to TRBJ2-7; maybe TRBD2 (8 bases). Trimming pared 2 bases from V and 0 bases from J, leaving 17 bases between. From germline, CDR1 is MDHEN and CDR2 SYDVKM. The CDR3 runs to 17 residues. The CDR3 bases are TGTGCCAGCAGTTTAATCCGCGGGGGGACAGCCTCCTACGAGCAGTACTTC. Encoded protein: CASSLIRGGTASYEQYF.

This clonotype was seen a few times. This chain uses TRBV2 with TRBJ2-5; no reliable D call. Germline-derived CDR1 and CDR2 are SNHLY and FYNNEI. Trimming cost V 6 bases and J 4 bases, with 21 bases left between them. The CDR3 is 16 residues long. The CDR3, as DNA: TGTGCCAGCAGCCCGAGCCCCGTGGAAAATATAGAGACCCAGTACTTC. Its protein product is CASSPSPVENIETQYF.

This clonotype was observed a few times. The rearrangement joins TRBV5-1 to TRBJ1-1; no clear D gene. V lost 5 bases and J lost 8, with 13 bases in between. The germline V gene encodes CDR1 SGHRS and CDR2 YFSETQ. The CDR3 totals 12 residues. CDR3 residues: CASSSRQGEAFF. The DNA of the CDR3 is TGCGCCAGCAGTAGTAGGCAAGGGGAAGCTTTCTTT.

This clonotype has just a few counts. V usage is TRBV20-1 and J usage is TRBJ2-1, with D possibly being TRBD2 (5 bases). Trimming took 7 bases from V and 0 from J, leaving 13 bases between them. This CDR3 comprises 14 residues. From germline, CDR1 is DFQATT and CDR2 SNEGSKA (reference sequence). CDR3 bases: TGCAGTGAAGAGGGCCCTGACTCCTACAATGAGCAGTTCTTC. It translates to CSEEGPDSYNEQFF.

This clonotype has at least ten counts. V and J are TRBV4-3 and TRBJ2-1; possibly TRBD1 for D (6 bases). This CDR3 spans 12 amino acids. The germline gives CDR1 LGHNA, CDR2 YSLEER. Trimming pared 5 bases from V and 11 bases from J, leaving 13 bases between. The CDR3 here is CASSTRQDKQFF. The CDR3 coding sequence is TGCGCCAGCAGCACTCGACAGGACAAGCAGTTCTTC.

The chain has TRBV9 and TRBJ2-2, with 7 bases identical to TRBD2. The CDR3 covers 16 residues. Looked up from germline, CDR1 is SGDLS and CDR2 is YYNGEE. Trimming took 4 bases from V and 0 from J; bases not matched to a gene: 6. For the CDR3, the DNA is TGTGCCAGCAGCCCCATAGCGGGCGCGAACACCGGGGAGCTGTTTTTT. This translates into CASSPIAGANTGELFF. The full variable domain, rest sourced from reference TRBV9 and TRBJ2-2, is DSGVTQTPKHLITATGQRVTLRCSPRSGDLSVYWYQQSLDQGLQFLIQYYNGEERAKGNILERFSAQQFPDLHSELNLSSLELGDSALYFCASSPIAGANTGELFFGEGSRLTVL.

This chain uses TRBV7-7 with TRBJ2-2; TRBD2 aligns across 11 bases. Germline V lookup: CDR1 SSHAT, CDR2 FNYEAQ (reference sequence). This CDR3 is built from 14 residues. Trimming cost V 4 bases and J 8 bases; bases outside gene matches: 3. The chain's CDR3 is CASSWWTSGGELFF. DNA of the CDR3: TGTGCCAGCAGCTGGTGGACTAGCGGGGGGGAGCTGTTTTTT.

The V gene is TRBV12-3 or TRBV12-4, the J gene TRBJ2-1; 16 bases match TRBD2. The CDR3 is made up of 17 amino acids. Trimming at V came to 6 bases and at J to 8 bases, leaving 10 bases not matched to a gene. The DNA of the CDR3 is TGTGCCAGCAGCCCTCAGGGACTAGCGGGAGGGTTGTATGAGCAGTTCTTC. Encoded protein: CASSPQGLAGGLYEQFF.

The table lists this clonotype with a few counts. V is TRBV29-1 and J is TRBJ1-1; 7 nucleotides agree with TRBD1. This CDR3 comprises 12 residues. In germline, CDR1 is SQVTM, CDR2 ANQGSEA. Trimming removed 4 bases from V and 4 bases from J; junction bases left unmatched: 3. CDR3 region: CSVATGVTEAFF. CDR3 coding DNA: TGCAGCGTTGCTACAGGGGTCACTGAAGCTTTCTTT.

In this sample, this clonotype turned up many times. The V call is TRBV12-3 or TRBV12-4, the J call TRBJ2-5; the D call may be TRBD1 or TRBD2 (5 bases each). Trimming left V 5 bases short and J 5 bases short, with 12 bases between. The CDR3 runs 13 residues. In DNA form, the CDR3 reads TGTGCCAGCAGTCCATGGGACGGCGAGACCCAGTACTTC. Its protein is CASSPWDGETQYF.

This chain uses TRBV3-1 with TRBJ2-7; D is uncertain. The V gene lost 0 bases and the J gene lost 7 bases, with 10 bases spanning the gap. The CDR3 length is 13 residues. The V gene's germline CDR1 is LGHDT and CDR2 YNNKEL (reference sequence). CDR3 region: CASSQEEGNEQYV. The CDR3, as DNA: TGTGCCAGCAGCCAAGAAGAAGGGAATGAGCAGTACGTC.